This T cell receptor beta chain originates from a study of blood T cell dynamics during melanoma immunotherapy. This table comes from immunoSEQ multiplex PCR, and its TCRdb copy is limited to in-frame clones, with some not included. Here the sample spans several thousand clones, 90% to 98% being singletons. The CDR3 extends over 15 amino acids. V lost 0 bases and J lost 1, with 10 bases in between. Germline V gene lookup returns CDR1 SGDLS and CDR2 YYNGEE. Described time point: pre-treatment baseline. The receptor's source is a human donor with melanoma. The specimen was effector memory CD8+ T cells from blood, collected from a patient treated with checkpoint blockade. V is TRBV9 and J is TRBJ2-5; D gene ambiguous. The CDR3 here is CASSVVGSFQETQYF. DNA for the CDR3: TGTGCCAGCAGCGTAGTGGGCAGCTTCCAAGAGACCCAGTACTTC.